The 18 T cell receptor beta chains given below trace back to one sample, sequenced in a study of shared clonotypes between healthy human individuals. CD45RO-negative CD8 cells positively selected for CCR7 made up the naive population, which excluded terminally differentiated effector memory CD45RA+ cells. Sequencing was performed with immunoSEQ multiplex PCR; in TCRdb, only in-frame clones are kept and a portion is missing. The repertoire holds approximately 1.9 million clones, with around 95% as singletons. The sequencing sample was made of naive CD8+ T cells from PBMCs. The receptors stem from a man aged 18 to 30 in good health. Some clones in this sample may be carry-over from other donors' samples.

The genes are TRBV7-9 and TRBJ2-6, with no clear D. The V gene lost 3 bases and the J gene lost 3 bases, with 9 bases spanning the gap. Germline values: CDR1 SEHNR, CDR2 FQNEAQ (reference sequence). The CDR3 is 15 residues long. This CDR3 reads CASSFSLLGANVLTF. The CDR3, as DNA: TGTGCCAGCAGCTTTTCACTCCTTGGGGCCAACGTCCTGACTTTC.

The sample holds a few counts of this clone. J is TRBJ1-4 and V is TRBV29-1; no definite D call. V dropped 4 bases and J dropped 8 bases, with 14 bases sitting between them. The CDR3 runs to 13 residues. CDR1 and CDR2 (germline): SQVTM, ANQGSEA. For the CDR3, the DNA is TGCAGCGTTGGAGACCTCCGACCCGAAAAACTGTTTTTT. This codes for CSVGDLRPEKLFF.

This chain uses TRBV27 with TRBJ2-1, with D maybe TRBD2 (6 bases). The CDR3 has 15 amino acids. Trimming took off 3 bases at V and 3 bases at J, with 12 bases between the two ends. Germline values: CDR1 MNHEY, CDR2 SMNVEV (reference sequence). DNA for the CDR3: TGTGCCAGCAGTTTCCGCGGGATAAACTACAATGAGCAGTTCTTC. It translates to CASSFRGINYNEQFF.

The chain has TRBV19 and TRBJ1-2; 7 bases are a match to TRBD1. The length of the CDR3 is 13 residues. From germline, CDR1 is LNHDA and CDR2 SQIVND (reference sequence). V gave up 4 bases and J gave up 8 bases; unmatched junction bases: 7. The CDR3 protein is CASSRGTGVGYTF. CDR3 nucleotides: TGTGCCAGTAGTAGGGGAACAGGGGTCGGCTACACCTTC.

In DNA form, the CDR3 reads TGTGCCCACTACCGGGCAGGGGAACAGAACATTCAGTACTTC. Amino acid sequence: CAHYRAGEQNIQYF. The chain recombines TRBV6-6 with TRBJ2-4; TRBD1 is a possible D gene (6 bases). The CDR3 is 14 residues long. Germline CDR1 is MNHNY and CDR2 is SVGAGI (reference sequence). V dropped 11 bases and J dropped 7 bases, with 21 bases sitting between them.

The chain uses TRBV27 and TRBJ2-7; D may be TRBD2 (6 bases). The CDR3 is made up of 14 amino acids. The germline V gene has CDR1 MNHEY and CDR2 SMNVEV (reference sequence). V shed 6 bases and J shed 3 bases, with 15 bases lying between them. CDR3 residues: CASSYKPGGYEQYF. The CDR3 DNA is TGTGCCAGCAGCTACAAGCCCGGGGGCTACGAGCAGTACTTC.

The chain couples TRBV28 to TRBJ2-7; D is tentatively TRBD1 or TRBD2 (5 bases each). The germline V and J ends were trimmed by 6 bases and 0 bases, with 15 bases remaining between them. The germline V gene encodes CDR1 MDHEN and CDR2 SYDVKM. This CDR3 contains 15 residues. The CDR3 bases are TGTGCCAGCAGCTGGGACCGCTACCCCTCCTACGAGCAGTACTTC. This translates into CASSWDRYPSYEQYF.

V usage is TRBV10-3 and J usage is TRBJ2-7; D is perhaps TRBD1 (5 bases). The V and J ends lost 3 bases and 6 bases respectively, with 21 bases between them. The CDR3 loop spans 16 amino acids. Germline CDR1 ENHRY, CDR2 SYGVKD. CDR3 region: CAISDPTDTGLGEQYF. The CDR3 DNA reads as TGTGCCATCAGTGACCCGACGGACACGGGCCTAGGCGAGCAGTACTTC.

The V and J genes are TRBV7-9 and TRBJ2-3; 8 bases map to TRBD2. The V gene end was trimmed by 2 bases and the J gene end by 3 bases; junction bases not matched to a gene: 10. This CDR3 spans 17 amino acids. Germline CDR1 is SEHNR and CDR2 is FQNEAQ (reference sequence). The CDR3 sequence is CASSLSPQRERTDTQYF. The CDR3 DNA is TGTGCCAGCAGCTTAAGTCCGCAGCGGGAGAGGACAGATACGCAGTATTTT.

The chain has TRBV13 and TRBJ2-2; D may match TRBD1 or TRBD2 (5 bases each). The CDR3 loop spans 15 amino acids. Germline CDR1 PRHDT, CDR2 FYEKMQ (reference sequence). V was cut by 5 bases and J by 3 bases, with 13 bases left in between. Here the CDR3 DNA reads TGTGCCAGCAGCGGCCCCGGGACCGACACCGGGGAGCTGTTTTTT. This codes for CASSGPGTDTGELFF.

V gene TRBV27 combines with J gene TRBJ2-1; TRBD2 aligns across 10 bases. Germline loops: CDR1 MNHEY, CDR2 SMNVEV (reference sequence). CDR3 size: 18 residues. The J segment lost 2 bases and the V segment lost 8 bases, leaving 15 bases of the junction unmatched. The CDR3 loop reads CASGVRTSGSLPYNEQFF. DNA of the CDR3: TGTGCCAGCGGGGTGAGGACTAGCGGCTCCCTACCCTACAATGAGCAGTTCTTC.

This clone came up once. V gene TRBV28 combines with J gene TRBJ1-1, with a tentative D call TRBD1 (5 bases). Germline V lookup: CDR1 MDHEN, CDR2 SYDVKM. The CDR3 covers 15 residues. The germline V and J ends were trimmed by 4 bases and 2 bases, with 14 bases remaining between them. In nucleotides, the CDR3 is TGTGCCAGCAGTTCATACCGGGACCCTAACACTGAAGCTTTCTTT. Amino acid sequence: CASSSYRDPNTEAFF.

This clone showed up just once. The chain links TRBV11-2 to TRBJ2-2, with D perhaps being TRBD1 or TRBD2 (5 bases each). Between the trimmed V and J ends, which lost 4 bases and 8 bases, there was a span of 14 bases. Germline V gene lookup returns CDR1 SGHAT and CDR2 FQNNGV. The CDR3 has 14 residues. CDR3 coding DNA: TGTGCCAGCAGCTCCCGGGACGGCCATGGGGAGCTGTTTTTT. Its protein is CASSSRDGHGELFF.

V usage is TRBV9 and J usage is TRBJ2-2; D gene unclear. The V gene's germline CDR1 is SGDLS and CDR2 YYNGEE. The CDR3 extends over 14 amino acids. Between the trimmed V and J ends, which lost 0 bases and 6 bases, there was a span of 9 bases. CDR3 amino acids: CASSVDQVSGELFF. Here the CDR3 DNA reads TGTGCCAGCAGCGTAGATCAGGTGTCCGGGGAGCTGTTTTTT.

This chain connects TRBV10-3 to TRBJ2-5; the D gene could be TRBD1 or TRBD2 (6 bases each). The germline V and J ends were trimmed by 0 bases and 5 bases, with 10 bases remaining between them. The CDR3 totals 14 residues. Germline-derived CDR1 and CDR2 are ENHRY and SYGVKD. The CDR3 sequence: CAISESIGGETQYF. The DNA of the CDR3 is TGTGCCATCAGTGAGTCGATAGGGGGGGAGACCCAGTACTTC.

The chain is built from TRBV18 and TRBJ2-5, with 11 bases aligning to TRBD2. Germline CDR1 is KGHSH and CDR2 is LQKENI. This CDR3 is 17 amino acids long. The J segment lost 4 bases and the V segment lost 0 bases, leaving 7 bases of the junction unmatched. The CDR3 here is CASSPPGTSGSLETQYF. The CDR3 coding sequence is TGTGCCAGCTCACCACCGGGTACTAGCGGGAGTTTAGAGACCCAGTACTTC.

The rearrangement links TRBV19 to TRBJ1-4; D uncertain. V lost 5 bases to trimming and J lost 3 bases, with 13 bases between them. Germline loops: CDR1 LNHDA, CDR2 SQIVND (reference sequence). CDR3 length equals 15 residues. The CDR3 nucleotides are TGTGCCAGTAGTCCTCTGTACGAGGCTAATGAAAAACTGTTTTTT. Translated, it gives CASSPLYEANEKLFF.

The J gene is TRBJ1-1, the V gene TRBV19; D is possibly TRBD1 (5 bases). The CDR3 covers 15 residues. V lost 8 bases and J 4 bases, leaving 20 bases between the germline ends. Germline V gene sequence: CDR1 LNHDA, CDR2 SQIVND (reference sequence). CDR3 DNA: TGTGCCAGTTCACACCACCCGGGACTGGCCACTGAAGCTTTCTTT. Translation gives CASSHHPGLATEAFF.